Each of the 15 T cell receptor beta chains below was sequenced from the same sample in a study of blood T cell repertoires in COVID-19. The data were produced by immunoSEQ multiplex PCR, yet TCRdb's version contains in-frame clones alone and is incomplete. The table includes 37,000 or so clones, over 70% detected once. The sequenced sample consisted of peripheral blood. These receptors were taken from an elderly man with active or convalescent COVID-19.

This chain links TRBV6-5 with TRBJ2-5, with D possibly matching TRBD1 (8 bases). Per germline, CDR1 MNHEY and CDR2 SVGAGI. The CDR3 loop spans 13 amino acids. V lost 6 bases and J lost 4, with 12 bases in between. In nucleotides, the CDR3 is TGTGCCAGCAGAAACAGGGGGGGAGAGACCCAGTACTTC. Translating gives CASRNRGGETQYF.

V gene TRBV10-3 combines with J gene TRBJ2-7, with 8 bases fitting TRBD1. This CDR3 spans 12 amino acids. V lost 6 bases to trimming and J lost 13 bases; unmatched junction nucleotides: 11. Germline V CDR1 and CDR2: ENHRY, SYGVKD. The CDR3 coding sequence is TGTGCCATCAGGGAAATTGGGACAGGTATCTACTTC. It translates to CAIREIGTGIYF.

This sequence joins TRBV6-2 or TRBV6-3 and TRBJ2-4, with TRBD1 matching over 7 bases. The germline CDR1 and CDR2 sequences are MNHEY and SVGEGT. V shed 6 bases and J 4 bases; nucleotides not matched to a gene: 6. The CDR3 loop spans 14 amino acids. The CDR3 DNA reads TGTGCCAGCAGCCAATCGGGACAGAAAAACATTCAGTACTTC. It translates to CASSQSGQKNIQYF.

V and J are TRBV12-3 or TRBV12-4 and TRBJ2-1; the match to TRBD2 covers 11 bases. CDR3 length equals 13 residues. Trimming took 7 bases from V and 5 from J; bases not matched to a gene: 1. The CDR3 sequence: CASTSGGNNEQFF. The CDR3 DNA reads TGTGCCAGCACTAGCGGGGGGAACAATGAGCAGTTCTTC.

The chain couples TRBV6-1 to TRBJ1-2; D possibly corresponds to TRBD1 (5 bases). V gave up 3 bases and J gave up 7 bases, with 15 bases separating them. The CDR3 sequence is 14 residues long. Looked up from germline, CDR1 is MNHNS and CDR2 is SASEGT. The CDR3 spells CASSEEGAGGGYTF. As DNA, the CDR3 is TGTGCCAGCAGTGAGGAAGGGGCTGGTGGTGGCTACACCTTC.

The gene calls are TRBV7-2 and TRBJ2-5, with D possibly matching TRBD1 (6 bases). CDR1 SGHTA and CDR2 FQGNSA come from the germline V gene. Trimming took off 5 bases at V and 1 base at J, with 14 bases between the two ends. The CDR3 sequence is 15 residues long. The CDR3 reads CASSPARGPQETQYF. The CDR3 coding sequence is TGTGCCAGCAGCCCGGCCAGGGGTCCCCAAGAGACCCAGTACTTC.

The V call is TRBV3-1 (or the pseudogene TRBV3-2), the J call TRBJ2-7; TRBD2 agrees at 7 bases. The CDR3 is 19 residues long. The trim removed 1 base at V and 4 bases at J, leaving 19 bases unmatched. Per germline, CDR1 LGHDT and CDR2 YNNKEL (reference sequence). The CDR3: CASSQVPMALGAGKYEQYF. The CDR3 DNA follows: TGTGCCAGCAGCCAAGTTCCTATGGCTCTAGGAGCGGGAAAATACGAGCAGTACTTC.

The chain uses TRBV4-3 and TRBJ2-5; D gene ambiguous. CDR3 length: 15 residues. The germline CDR1 and CDR2 sequences are LGHNA and YSLEER. With 0 bases removed from V and 5 bases from J, the gap between germline ends came to 13 bases. The CDR3 protein is CASSQDGRVAETQYF. CDR3 coding DNA: TGCGCCAGCAGCCAAGATGGTAGAGTCGCGGAGACCCAGTACTTC.

The chain combines TRBV7-9 with TRBJ1-1; possibly TRBD1 for D (6 bases). V was shortened by 4 bases and J by 5 bases, with 17 bases between the two germline ends. The CDR3 spans 15 residues. Germline assignment: CDR1 SEHNR and CDR2 FQNEAQ (reference sequence). The CDR3: CASSSYRASVTEAFF. CDR3 coding DNA: TGTGCCAGCAGCTCGTACAGGGCCTCGGTAACTGAAGCTTTCTTT.

In its sample, this clone was seen a few times. The chain joins TRBV6-2 or TRBV6-3 to TRBJ2-7, with 7 nucleotides matching TRBD2. V lost 5 bases to trimming and J lost 2 bases; unmatched junction nucleotides: 3. The CDR3 length is 13 residues. In germline, CDR1 is MNHEY, CDR2 SVGEGT. The CDR3 sequence is CASSQRGAYEQYF. The DNA of the CDR3 is TGTGCCAGCAGTCAACGGGGGGCCTACGAGCAGTACTTC.

By share, this clone counts as medium-sized. The chain uses TRBV2 and TRBJ2-3, with 8 bases lining up with TRBD2. Germline CDR1 SNHLY, CDR2 FYNNEI. CDR3 length equals 13 residues. V was pared by 10 bases and J by 3 bases, with 6 bases of the junction left unmatched. CDR3 in amino acids: CAIFGGGTDTQYF. CDR3 in DNA: TGTGCCATTTTCGGGGGGGGGACAGATACGCAGTATTTT.

This rearrangement joins TRBV12-3 or TRBV12-4 to TRBJ2-2; D not resolved. The CDR3 length is 11 residues. Trimming removed 6 bases from V and 7 bases from J, with 6 bases in between. The DNA of the CDR3 is TGTGCCAGCAGACAAAGCGGGGAGCTGTTTTTT. This encodes CASRQSGELFF.

V is TRBV3-1 (or the pseudogene TRBV3-2) and J is TRBJ1-2, with a tentative D call TRBD1 (6 bases). The germline V and J ends were trimmed by 10 bases and 2 bases, with 11 bases remaining between them. Per germline, CDR1 LGHDT and CDR2 YNNKEL (reference sequence). This CDR3 contains 12 residues. The CDR3 DNA sequence: TGTGCCACAAGGGGGACGAACTATGGCTACACCTTC. Encoded protein: CATRGTNYGYTF.

The chain couples TRBV14 to TRBJ2-4; D may be TRBD1 (6 bases). This CDR3 contains 14 residues. Trimming took off 6 bases at V and 3 bases at J, with 12 bases between the two ends. Germline loops: CDR1 SGHDN, CDR2 FVKESK. CDR3: CASSRQALKNIQYF. The CDR3 bases are TGTGCCAGCAGTCGACAGGCCCTCAAAAACATTCAGTACTTC.

V gene TRBV10-1 combines with J gene TRBJ2-3; maybe TRBD2 (7 bases). Trimming cost V 3 bases and J 4 bases, with 23 bases left between them. Germline CDR1 reads WNHNN; CDR2 reads SYGVQD (reference sequence). This CDR3 spans 18 amino acids. Here the CDR3 DNA reads TGCGCCAGCAGTGAAGGCGGGGGCCCAAGACATTGGGCAGATACGCAGTATTTT. The encoded protein is CASSEGGGPRHWADTQYF.